These T cell receptor beta chains were read from a single sample in a study of control samples from healthy donors and cancer patients. The table came from immunoSEQ multiplex PCR; TCRdb's copy has only in-frame clones and leaves some out. The repertoire has 80,000 or so clones, about 93% of them found once; the top ten carry 6.2%. Input material: blood. Receptors were obtained from a middle-aged woman in good health. Each CDR3 is given with its conserved first and last residue. A D gene is named only where the DNA matches it firmly. Some rows mark clone size as missing; the rest say once, few, many or name a class of expanded clone.

d_gene	v_gene	abundance	j_gene	CDR3nt	CDR3aa
-	TRBV3-1/TRBV3-2	-	TRBJ1-5	TGTGCCAGCAGCCAAGAGGCAGGGTGGCAGCCCCAGCATTTT	CASSQEAGWQPQHF
TRBD1	TRBV25-1	-	TRBJ1-1	TGTGCCAGCACCCTCTCCGGGACAGGGGGCGCAGCTTTCTTT	CASTLSGTGGAAFF
-	TRBV7-9	-	TRBJ1-1	TGTGCCAGCAGCCAAGCCCCTGGACACGAACTCATGAACACTGAAGCTTTCTTT	CASSQAPGHELMNTEAFF
-	TRBV7-9	-	TRBJ2-7	TGTGCCAGCAGCGGACCGGGACGGGACTACGAGCAGTACTTC	CASSGPGRDYEQYF
TRBD2	TRBV20-1	-	TRBJ2-1	TGCAGTGCAAGTTTCGGGAGGGGAGGGGAGCAGTTCTTC	CSASFGRGGEQFF
-	TRBV19	-	TRBJ1-3	TGTGCCAGTAGTATCTGGGCAGGGCCCTCCGGAAACACCATATATTTT	CASSIWAGPSGNTIYF
-	TRBV10-3	-	TRBJ2-6	TGTGCCATCACCCGAGGGGGGACTGGGGCCAACGTCCTGACTTTC	CAITRGGTGANVLTF
-	TRBV30	-	TRBJ1-3	TGTGCCTGGGGATTACTCTCTGGAAACACCATATATTTT	CAWGLLSGNTIYF
-	TRBV4-2	-	TRBJ2-7	TGTGCCAGCAGCCAAGCCTGGGACTCCTACGAGCAGTACTTC	CASSQAWDSYEQYF
-	TRBV29-1	-	TRBJ2-7	TGCAGCGTTGGGGACTACGAGCAGTACTTC	CSVGDYEQYF
-	TRBV5-1	-	TRBJ2-2	TGCGCCAGCAGCAGGGGGGGACCGTCCGGGGAGCTGTTTTTT	CASSRGGPSGELFF
TRBD1	TRBV27	-	TRBJ2-1	TGTGCCAGCAACCGGGACAGGGGTACGTTCTTC	CASNRDRGTFF
-	TRBV7-6	-	TRBJ1-1	TGTGCCAGCAGCTTGAGCCTCCGAAGTTTGGGCACTGAAGCTTTCTTT	CASSLSLRSLGTEAFF
TRBD2	TRBV7-7	-	TRBJ2-3	TGTGCTAGCAGTCCGGCGGGGGGAGCAGGAGATACGCAGTATTTT	CASSPAGGAGDTQYF
-	TRBV7-2	-	TRBJ1-4	TGTGCCAGCAGCTTAGCAGGGGATGAAAAACTGTTTTTT	CASSLAGDEKLFF
-	TRBV2	-	TRBJ1-6	TGTGCCAGCAGTTACAGGGATAGGGATTCACCCCTCCACTTT	CASSYRDRDSPLHF
-	TRBV19	-	TRBJ1-3	TGTGCCAGTAATGAGGTTTCCGGCGGGGGAAACACCATATATTTT	CASNEVSGGGNTIYF
-	TRBV25-1	once	TRBJ1-1	TGTGCCAGCAGTGTAGGGGGGCGGAACACTGAAGCTTTCTTT	CASSVGGRNTEAFF
-	TRBV14	-	TRBJ2-5	TGTGCCAGCAGCCAAGAAGCCGTGACCCAGTACTTC	CASSQEAVTQYF
-	TRBV12-3/TRBV12-4	-	TRBJ2-5	TGTGCCAGCAGCCCAGCAGGGTACGAGACCCAGTACTTC	CASSPAGYETQYF
TRBD1	TRBV27	once	TRBJ1-6	TGTGCCAGCAGCCGAGGGCAGGGGGCAAGTTCACCCCTCCACTTT	CASSRGQGASSPLHF
-	TRBV7-6	-	TRBJ1-6	TGTGCCAGCAGCTTAAACTCTGGACATAATAATTCACCCCTCCACTTT	CASSLNSGHNNSPLHF
-	TRBV7-3	-	TRBJ2-1	TGTGCCAGCAGCGCCCGGGACGGTCAGGATTGGCATGAGCAGTTCTTC	CASSARDGQDWHEQFF
-	TRBV24-1	-	TRBJ1-3	TGTGCCACCAGTGATCTGGACACCATATATTTT	CATSDLDTIYF
-	TRBV7-9	-	TRBJ2-2	TGTGCCAGCAGCTTAGAGGGTGGCGGGGAGCTGTTTTTT	CASSLEGGGELFF
-	TRBV7-6	-	TRBJ1-4	TGTGCCAGCAGCTCGGGGCAGGGGCTTGAAAAACTGTTTTTT	CASSSGQGLEKLFF
-	TRBV4-1	-	TRBJ1-2	TGCGCCAGCAGCCAAGATAGGTCGGTGCAGACTCCTAACTATGGCTACACCTTC	CASSQDRSVQTPNYGYTF
TRBD2	TRBV27	-	TRBJ2-3	TGTGCCAGCAGTTTATTGGGACTACGTACGCAGTATTTT	CASSLLGLRTQYF
TRBD1	TRBV2	-	TRBJ1-5	TGTGCCAGCAGTGAGAGGCAGGGGGCGATTCAGCCCCAGCATTTT	CASSERQGAIQPQHF
-	TRBV11-2	-	TRBJ2-2	TGTGCCAGCAGCTTAGGAGCGACAACGAACACCGGGGAGCTGTTTTTT	CASSLGATTNTGELFF
-	TRBV6-4	-	TRBJ1-1	TGTGCCAGCAGTGACTCAGTAGGAGGGGCCGAAGCTTTCTTT	CASSDSVGGAEAFF
-	TRBV9	-	TRBJ2-2	TGTGCCAGCAGCGCACAGGACACCGGGGAGCTGTTTTTT	CASSAQDTGELFF
-	TRBV3-1/TRBV3-2	-	TRBJ2-1	TGTGCCAGCAGCTTCTACAATGAGCAGTTCTTC	CASSFYNEQFF
-	TRBV11-2	-	TRBJ1-3	TGTGCCAGCAGCTTAGGCAGATACTCCTCTGGAAACACCATATATTTT	CASSLGRYSSGNTIYF
-	TRBV10-3	-	TRBJ1-2	TGTGCCATCAGTGAGCTTAACAGCTATGGCTACACCTTC	CAISELNSYGYTF
-	TRBV7-2	-	TRBJ2-5	TGTGCCAGCAGCTTAGCGACGAGTTACGAAGAGACCCAGTACTTC	CASSLATSYEETQYF
-	TRBV9	once	TRBJ1-4	TGTGCCAGCAGCGTAGCTCCGGAATCGCGGGAAAAACTGTTTTTT	CASSVAPESREKLFF
-	TRBV6-1	-	TRBJ1-1	TGTGCCAGCAGTGAATTGGGCAGCGGCACACCCGAGGCTTTCTTT	CASSELGSGTPEAFF
-	TRBV11-3	-	TRBJ1-1	TGTGTCAGCAGCTTAATGAGGGACACTGAAGCTTTCTTT	CVSSLMRDTEAFF
-	TRBV5-1	few	TRBJ2-2	TGCGCCAGCAGCAGGGGTGGCACCGGGGAGCTGTTTTTT	CASSRGGTGELFF
TRBD1	TRBV2	once	TRBJ2-7	TGTGCCAGCAGGGAGGACAGGGCAGTGGGCGAGCAGTACTTC	CASREDRAVGEQYF
-	TRBV28	once	TRBJ1-4	TGTGCCAGCAGTTCTCCTGGGACATCGGAAAAACTGTTTTTT	CASSSPGTSEKLFF
-	TRBV7-9	-	TRBJ2-7	TGTGCCAGCAGCTTAGAGGCGAGGACAAACTCCTACGAGCAGTACTTC	CASSLEARTNSYEQYF
TRBD1	TRBV7-8	-	TRBJ1-5	TGTGCCAGCAGCTTAGACAGGGGAGCGGGACAGCCCCAGCATTTT	CASSLDRGAGQPQHF
-	TRBV28	-	TRBJ2-7	TGCGCCAGCAGTCCCGCGAGGGTCGAGCAGTACTTC	CASSPARVEQYF
TRBD2	TRBV7-8	-	TRBJ2-7	TGTGCCAGCACCAGTCAACCCGAACCTAGCGGGATATTCTCCTACGAGCAGTACTTC	CASTSQPEPSGIFSYEQYF
-	TRBV9	-	TRBJ2-3	TGTGCCAGCAGCTCAGAATGGGCCCCAGGGTTGGATACGCAGTATTTT	CASSSEWAPGLDTQYF
-	TRBV29-1	-	TRBJ1-2	TGCAGCGTTGAAGGAGGCAGAGCCTATGGCTACACCTTC	CSVEGGRAYGYTF
TRBD1	TRBV6-5	-	TRBJ1-5	TGTGCCAGCAGTCGACAGGGTGGACAGCCCCAGCATTTT	CASSRQGGQPQHF
-	TRBV25-1	-	TRBJ1-1	TGTGCCAGCATGCAGGTTGAAGCTTTCTTT	CASMQVEAFF
TRBD2	TRBV5-1	-	TRBJ2-3	TGCGCCAGCAGCTTGTCTGTAGCGGGAGGGCCGGGCAGCACAGATACGCAGTATTTT	CASSLSVAGGPGSTDTQYF
TRBD2	TRBV11-2	-	TRBJ2-3	TGTGCCAGCAGCTCCGATGCCCGAGCGGGGAGGTTAGATACGCAGTATTTT	CASSSDARAGRLDTQYF
-	TRBV27	-	TRBJ1-1	TGTGCCAGCAGTCCCCGGGCGGGGGAGAACACTGAAGCTTTCTTT	CASSPRAGENTEAFF